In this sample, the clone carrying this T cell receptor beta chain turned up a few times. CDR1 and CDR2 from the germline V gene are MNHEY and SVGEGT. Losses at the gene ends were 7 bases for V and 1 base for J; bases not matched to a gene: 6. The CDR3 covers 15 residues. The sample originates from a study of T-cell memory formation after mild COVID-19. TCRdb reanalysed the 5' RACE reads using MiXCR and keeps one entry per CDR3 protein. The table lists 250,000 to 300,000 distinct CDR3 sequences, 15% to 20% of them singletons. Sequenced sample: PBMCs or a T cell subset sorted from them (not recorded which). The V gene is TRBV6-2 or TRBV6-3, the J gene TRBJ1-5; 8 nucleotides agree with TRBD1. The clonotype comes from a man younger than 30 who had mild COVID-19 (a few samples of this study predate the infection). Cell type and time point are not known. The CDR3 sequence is CASKEDRVSNQPQHF. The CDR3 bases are TGTGCCAGCAAAGAGGACAGGGTGAGCAATCAGCCCCAGCATTTT.